Below, one T cell receptor (beta chain) is given with its context. As yet, its antigen is unknown. The treatment here: approximately 9-day PBMC culture with coronavirus spike peptide pools or control peptides (ViraFEST assay). The unexposed donor provided CD4+ T cells, which were taken before the COVID-19 pandemic (2011-2018). Via ViraFEST, peptide pools expanded antigen-specific T cells before TCR sequencing. Sequencing of cultured CD4+ T cell DNA used the Oncomine TCR Beta short-read assay. TCRdb re-called the PCR reads with MiXCR, one entry per CDR3 protein. Of under 6,500 distinct CDR3 sequences listed, about 48% were seen once; the top ten hold 30% to 40%. This sample was included in a study of vaccination and CD4 T cells after COVID-19. Across the whole study: The cells in question were stimulated using overlapping spike peptides derived from SARS-CoV-2, HCoV-NL63, HCoV-OC43 and HCoV-229E.

Regarding the study as a whole: Early post-infection timepoints were missing, and relatively few convalescent patients were studied.

Germline V gives CDR1 WSHSY, CDR2 SAAADI. V was clipped by 3 bases and J by 1 base, with 7 bases between them. This CDR3 spans 14 amino acids. The sample consisted of CD4+ T cells from blood, cultured in vitro. The TCR originated in a human donor in good health. The chain combines TRBV10-2 with TRBJ1-5; no clear D gene. CDR3 amino acids: CASSEWQSNQPQHF. The CDR3 DNA follows: TGCGCCAGCAGTGAATGGCAGAGCAATCAGCCCCAGCATTTT.